Each of the 25 T cell receptor beta chains below was sequenced from the same sample in a study of blood T cell repertoires in COVID-19. Here immunoSEQ multiplex PCR was the method, and the copy in TCRdb shows in-frame clones only, minus some. Of roughly 400,000 clones in the sample, 85% to 90% were seen once. The source material was PBMCs or T cells enriched from blood (not recorded which). These TCRs come from a woman aged 25 to 39 who had recovered from COVID-19.

The chain employs TRBV6-1 and TRBJ1-2; tentatively, D is TRBD1 (5 bases). This CDR3 has 14 residues. Looked up from germline, CDR1 is MNHNS and CDR2 is SASEGT. V lost 1 base and J 2 bases, leaving 8 bases between the germline ends. Here the CDR3 DNA reads TGTGCCAGCAGTGAAGGGAACAGGAACTATGGCTACACCTTC. This encodes CASSEGNRNYGYTF.

V is TRBV2 and J is TRBJ1-2; no firm D call. Germline values: CDR1 SNHLY, CDR2 FYNNEI. The CDR3 extends over 12 amino acids. CDR3 in amino acids: CATTPFNYGYTF. CDR3 nucleotides: TGTGCGACGACACCTTTTAACTATGGCTACACCTTC.

The chain links TRBV7-6 to TRBJ1-3; unclear D gene. The V end was cut by 3 bases, the J end by 6 bases, with 24 bases between. Germline lookup yields CDR1 SGHVS and CDR2 FNYEAQ. The CDR3 has 18 residues. For the CDR3, the DNA is TGTGCCAGCAGCTTCCTAAGCGGACTCCGACTTAAGGAAAACACCATATATTTT. Amino acids: CASSFLSGLRLKENTIYF.

This clone was seen ten or more times. The J gene is TRBJ2-6, the V gene TRBV9; no clear D gene. This CDR3 comprises 13 residues. V was cut by 6 bases and J by 0 bases, with 4 bases left in between. Germline V gene lookup returns CDR1 SGDLS and CDR2 YYNGEE. The DNA of the CDR3 is TGTGCCAGCACGGGCTCTGGGGCCAACGTCCTGACTTTC. Translating it yields CASTGSGANVLTF.

V and J are TRBV19 and TRBJ2-2; perhaps TRBD2 as D (6 bases). The CDR3 runs to 15 residues. V dropped 5 bases and J dropped 1 base, with 11 bases sitting between them. CDR1 is LNHDA, CDR2 SQIVND, per germline (reference sequence). The CDR3 region has the DNA TGTGCCAGTAGTGTTAGCGGCTTGAACACCGGGGAGCTGTTTTTT. Its protein product is CASSVSGLNTGELFF.

Notes on this clone: At one of its ends the junction is not consistent with the germline gene, which may arise from a read error. CDR3 sequence (DNA): TGTGCCAGCAGTAGGCGGGACCCCGTACGCTTC. Translated, it gives CASSRRDPVRF. This rearrangement joins TRBV2 to TRBJ2-7; D may be TRBD2 (6 bases). The CDR3 spans 11 residues. Germline V lookup: CDR1 SNHLY, CDR2 FYNNEI.

This chain joins TRBV20-1 and TRBJ2-7, with a weak D call TRBD2 (7 bases). V was pared by 3 bases and J by 6 bases, with 24 bases between. Germline V CDR1 and CDR2: DFQATT, SNEGSKA (reference sequence). The CDR3 sequence is 16 residues long. The CDR3 spells CSASWRGGLPSGEQYF. Here the CDR3 DNA reads TGCAGTGCTAGTTGGAGGGGGGGACTACCCTCGGGCGAGCAGTACTTC.

The CDR3, as DNA: TGTGCCAGCAGCTTAGAGACCGGGTACTATGGCTACACCTTC. Amino acid sequence: CASSLETGYYGYTF. The chain uses TRBV7-9 and TRBJ1-2; D call uncertain. V lost 1 base to trimming and J lost 3 bases, with 9 bases between them. The V gene's germline CDR1 is SEHNR and CDR2 FQNEAQ (reference sequence). The CDR3 is 14 amino acids.

The V gene is TRBV5-4, the J gene TRBJ2-2; D is unclear. The CDR3 loop spans 12 amino acids. Germline-derived CDR1 and CDR2 are SGHNT and YYREEE (reference sequence). V was trimmed by 2 bases and J by 3 bases, leaving 2 bases between them. The CDR3 spells CASSFDTGELFF. DNA of the CDR3: TGTGCCAGCAGCTTCGACACCGGGGAGCTGTTTTTT.

The chain employs TRBV7-2 and TRBJ2-2, with 14 bases aligning to TRBD2. The CDR3 extends over 19 amino acids. Germline values: CDR1 SGHTA, CDR2 FQGNSA. Losses at the gene ends were 2 bases for V and 5 bases for J; bases not matched to a gene: 10. CDR3 amino acids: CASSLRTSGGPITTGELFF. CDR3 DNA: TGTGCCAGCAGCTTAAGGACTAGCGGGGGGCCAATTACTACCGGGGAGCTGTTTTTT.

This chain links TRBV9 with TRBJ2-3, with TRBD1 matching 9 bases. Per germline, CDR1 SGDLS and CDR2 YYNGEE. This CDR3 is built from 16 residues. The J segment lost 2 bases and the V segment lost 5 bases, leaving 9 bases of the junction unmatched. The CDR3: CASSPDRGFPTDTQYF. Here the CDR3 DNA reads TGTGCCAGCAGTCCCGACAGGGGGTTTCCCACAGATACGCAGTATTTT.

The J gene is TRBJ2-7, the V gene TRBV28, with a weak D call TRBD1 (6 bases). The CDR3 extends over 12 amino acids. CDR1 and CDR2 (germline): MDHEN, SYDVKM. Trimming left V 5 bases short and J 5 bases short, with 10 bases between. As DNA, the CDR3 is TGTGCCAGCAGTGCTACAGGGAACGAGCAGTACTTC. Protein: CASSATGNEQYF. The variable domain in full, completed from reference TRBV28 and TRBJ2-7, reads DVKVTQSSRYLVKRTGEKVFLECVQDMDHENMFWYRQDPGLGLRLIYFSYDVKMKEKGDIPEGYSVSREKKERFSLILESASTNQTSMYLCASSATGNEQYFGPGTRLTVT.

As DNA, the CDR3 is TGTGCCAGCAGTGAAACCCCAATTTCGGGGACCCAGTACTTC. Encoded protein: CASSETPISGTQYF. This chain uses TRBV2 with TRBJ2-5, with no clear D. Looked up from germline, CDR1 is SNHLY and CDR2 is FYNNEI. V lost 2 bases and J lost 7, with 14 bases in between. CDR3 size: 14 residues.

This chain uses TRBV5-6 with TRBJ1-2, with unresolved D. Trimming took 1 base from V and 8 from J, leaving 12 bases between them. This CDR3 has 13 amino acids. CDR1 and CDR2 (germline): SGHDT, YYEEEE. CDR3 DNA sequence: TGTGCCAGCAGCTTGAACAGAAGTCCGGGCTACACCTTC. The encoded protein is CASSLNRSPGYTF.

The V call is TRBV12-3 or TRBV12-4, the J call TRBJ1-1; 7 nucleotides line up with TRBD1. After removal of 6 bases from V and 4 bases from J, the junction contained 5 bases not matched to a gene. The CDR3 covers 13 residues. CDR3 nucleotide sequence: TGTGCCAGCAGACAGGGGTCGAGCACTGAAGCTTTCTTT. Its translation: CASRQGSSTEAFF.

The chain combines TRBV9 with TRBJ2-3, with D possibly TRBD1 on 6 matching bases. Trimming stripped 0 bases from V and 2 bases from J, with 13 bases between. The V gene's germline CDR1 is SGDLS and CDR2 YYNGEE. The CDR3 extends over 16 amino acids. The CDR3 loop reads CASSVEGTKPTDTQYF. CDR3 DNA sequence: TGTGCCAGCAGCGTAGAGGGGACAAAGCCCACAGATACGCAGTATTTT.

V and J are TRBV7-9 and TRBJ2-7, with 10 positions matching TRBD1. CDR1 and CDR2 from the germline V gene are SEHNR and FQNEAQ (reference sequence). The V segment lost 7 bases and the J segment 6 bases; nucleotides outside the gene matches: 6. The CDR3 is 13 residues long. CDR3 loop: CASMDRGLREQYF. The CDR3 bases are TGTGCCAGCATGGACAGGGGGTTGCGCGAGCAGTACTTC.

Only one count was recorded for this clone. Relative to the germline gene, one junction end is altered; a read error may explain this. The chain combines TRBV5-5 with TRBJ1-2; D is possibly TRBD1 (5 bases). The CDR3 is 13 amino acids. The V gene's germline CDR1 is SGHKS and CDR2 YYEKEE (reference sequence). CDR3 region: CASSLDGGIGYTF. CDR3 nucleotide sequence: TGTGCCAGCAGTTTGGACGGGGGGATTGGCTACACCTTC.

J is TRBJ2-1 and V is TRBV5-8; 10 bases agree with TRBD2. Trimming at V came to 4 bases and at J to 8 bases, leaving 9 bases not matched to a gene. This CDR3 is 15 amino acids long. CDR1 is SGHTS and CDR2 is YDEGEE in the germline V gene. Here the CDR3 DNA reads TGTGCCAGCAGCAGGGGAGCGGGAGGGCCCGATGAGCAGTTCTTC. It codes for CASSRGAGGPDEQFF.

The chain's CDR3 is CASGRDSSTGELFF. CDR3 in DNA: TGTGCCAGCGGCCGGGACAGTTCCACCGGGGAGCTGTTTTTT. The rearrangement links TRBV25-1 to TRBJ2-2; 7 bases align to TRBD1. The germline gives CDR1 MGHDK, CDR2 SYGVNS. Losses at the gene ends were 8 bases for V and 4 bases for J; bases not matched to a gene: 7. The CDR3 covers 14 residues.

The chain is built from TRBV4-2 and TRBJ2-7; D might be TRBD1 (6 bases). The CDR3 sequence is 15 residues long. The V and J ends lost 0 bases and 2 bases respectively, with 11 bases between them. Germline CDR1 is LGHNA and CDR2 is YNFKEQ. CDR3: CASSQDWTAAYEQYF. The CDR3 region has the DNA TGTGCCAGCAGCCAAGATTGGACAGCAGCCTACGAGCAGTACTTC.

Only one count was recorded for this clone. The chain couples TRBV5-1 to TRBJ2-7; possible D gene TRBD2, 5 bases. CDR1 SGHRS and CDR2 YFSETQ come from the germline V gene. The V gene lost 2 bases and the J gene lost 1 base, with 34 bases spanning the gap. This CDR3 comprises 22 residues. The CDR3 DNA follows: TGCGCCAGCAGCTTAATTCCCCCATTCTCGGGCCCGTTGGAGCGGAATTCCTACGAGCAGTACTTC. It translates to CASSLIPPFSGPLERNSYEQYF. Full variable domain (rest looked up from reference TRBV5-1 and TRBJ2-7): KAGVTQTPRYLIKTRGQQVTLSCSPISGHRSVSWYQQTPGQGLQFLFEYFSETQRNKGNFPGRFSGRQFSNSRSEMNVSTLELGDSALYLCASSLIPPFSGPLERNSYEQYFGPGTRLTVT.

The gene calls are TRBV20-1 and TRBJ1-1; the D is unclear. Trimming pared 5 bases from V and 8 bases from J, leaving 12 bases between. CDR1 DFQATT and CDR2 SNEGSKA come from the germline V gene (reference sequence). CDR3 length equals 11 residues. CDR3 loop: CSAATEKEAFF. DNA of the CDR3: TGCAGTGCTGCGACTGAAAAAGAAGCTTTCTTT.

This chain links TRBV5-1 with TRBJ2-6; D possibly corresponds to TRBD2 (5 bases). V was shortened by 5 bases and J by 2 bases, with 11 bases between the two germline ends. In germline, CDR1 is SGHRS, CDR2 YFSETQ. The length of the CDR3 is 15 residues. In DNA, the CDR3 is TGCGCCAGCAGTAGCGACGGGGCTGGGGCCAACGTCCTGACTTTC. Protein sequence: CASSSDGAGANVLTF.

In this sample, this clone turned up a few times. The J gene is TRBJ2-2, the V gene TRBV5-4; 10 bases align to TRBD2. CDR1 and CDR2 (germline): SGHNT, YYREEE (reference sequence). J was trimmed by 0 bases and V by 0 bases; bases with no gene match: 5. The CDR3 spans 18 residues. The DNA for the CDR3 is TGTGCCAGCAGCTTGGATCCTAGCGGGGGCGCGAACACCGGGGAGCTGTTTTTT. This sequence encodes CASSLDPSGGANTGELFF.